This T cell receptor (beta chain) derives from a study of breast tumors, draining lymph nodes, adjacent tissues. Axillary draining lymph nodes of breast cancer patients supplied the node samples. Notes on the study in general: Tumor TCR diversity was below lymph nodes but above nontumor tissue.

MiXCR was run by TCRdb on the multiplex PCR reads, yielding one entry per CDR3 protein. The profile shows fewer than 300,000 distinct CDR3 sequences, approximately 29% of them singletons. There are 13 residues in the CDR3. CDR1 and CDR2 from the germline V gene are SNHLY and FYNNEI. Points on this clonotype: Its specificity is unknown. Its ends do not fully match the called genes, so a read error is possible.

This TCR derives from a female donor with breast cancer. Some clones in this sample may be carry-over from other donors' samples. What was sequenced was axillary lymph node tissue. The chain employs TRBV2 and TRBJ2-1; D unresolved. DNA of the CDR3: TGTACCAGCAGAGATAGCACTTACAATGAGCAGTTCTTC. Translated: CTSRDSTYNEQFF.